The rows below give T cell receptor beta chains drawn from one sample of a study of T cells after yellow fever vaccination. MiXCR, run by TCRdb on the 5' RACE reads, gives a single entry per CDR3 protein. This sample has around 330,000 distinct CDR3 sequences, with around 4% found just once. The sample was PBMCs, taken on the day of the yellow fever booster vaccination. All receptors come from a man younger than 35 who received the YFV17D yellow fever vaccine. Each CDR3 is given with its conserved first and last residue. D genes are given only for firm matches. Expanded clones get a size class; other rows say once, few or many, or leave the size out.

.,many,TRBV5-1,TRBJ1-1,CASSRVGRTEAFF,TGCGCCAGCAGCCGAGTGGGGCGCACTGAAGCTTTCTTT
.,few,TRBV5-1,TRBJ2-2,CASSPIAGVTGELFF,TGCGCCAGCAGCCCAATAGCAGGGGTCACCGGGGAGCTGTTTTTT
TRBD1,.,TRBV4-2,TRBJ2-7,CASSQGGQEAYEQYF,TGTGCCAGCAGCCAAGGGGGACAGGAAGCCTACGAGCAGTACTTC
.,many,TRBV20-1,TRBJ1-1,CSAREGAEAFF,TGCAGTGCTAGAGAGGGGGCCGAAGCTTTCTTT
.,.,TRBV12-3/TRBV12-4,TRBJ2-2,CARSRGPNTGELFF,TGTGCCAGGAGCAGGGGACCGAACACCGGGGAGCTGTTTTTT
.,many,TRBV5-6,TRBJ2-5,CASSLDEKETQYF,TGTGCCAGCAGCTTGGACGAGAAAGAGACCCAGTACTTC
.,.,TRBV5-4,TRBJ1-6,CASSLGGLGAYSPLHF,TGTGCCAGCAGTCTGGGGGGTCTGGGGGCTTATTCACCCCTCCACTTT
.,many,TRBV6-1,TRBJ2-5,CASSGRGNQETQYF,TGTGCCAGCAGTGGTCGCGGGAACCAAGAGACCCAGTACTTC
TRBD2,many,TRBV20-1,TRBJ2-3,CSASRGLPADTQYF,TGCAGTGCTAGTCGGGGACTACCCGCCGATACGCAGTATTTT
TRBD1,many,TRBV6-1,TRBJ1-2,CASSGTGGSYYGYTF,TGTGCCAGCAGTGGGACAGGGGGAAGCTACTATGGCTACACCTTC
.,few,TRBV6-1,TRBJ1-5,CASRNRVPQPQHF,TGTGCCAGCAGGAACAGGGTTCCTCAGCCCCAGCATTTT
.,few,TRBV12-3/TRBV12-4,TRBJ1-1,CASSALRATEAFF,TGTGCCAGCAGTGCTCTCAGGGCCACTGAAGCTTTCTTT
.,many,TRBV5-4,TRBJ1-1,CASSFKSGGDTEAFF,TGTGCCAGCAGCTTCAAATCGGGGGGGGACACTGAAGCTTTCTTT
.,many,TRBV12-3/TRBV12-4,TRBJ2-3,CASSFGQTDTQYF,TGTGCCAGCAGTTTCGGACAGACAGATACGCAGTATTTT
TRBD1,.,TRBV5-1,TRBJ2-6,CASSSGQAGANVLTF,TGCGCCAGCAGCTCTGGACAGGCTGGGGCCAACGTCCTGACTTTC
TRBD1,few,TRBV7-2,TRBJ2-5,CASSLNFGQGATQYF,TGTGCCAGCAGCTTAAACTTTGGACAGGGGGCGACCCAGTACTTC
.,many,TRBV9,TRBJ2-3,CASSVGVGTDTQYF,TGTGCCAGCAGCGTAGGGGTGGGCACAGATACGCAGTATTTT
TRBD1,many,TRBV7-9,TRBJ2-3,CASSFTGTVADTQYF,TGTGCCAGCAGCTTCACCGGGACAGTTGCAGATACGCAGTATTTT
.,few,TRBV7-6,TRBJ1-1,CASSPRGKGKTEAFF,TGTGCCAGCAGCCCCCGGGGGAAAGGAAAGACTGAAGCTTTCTTT
.,.,TRBV5-4,TRBJ2-1,CASSLASSSYNEQFF,TGTGCCAGCAGCTTGGCGTCGTCTTCCTACAATGAGCAGTTCTTC
TRBD2,few,TRBV19,TRBJ2-1,CASNVAGGDNEQFF,TGTGCCAGTAACGTAGCGGGGGGGGACAATGAGCAGTTCTTC
TRBD2,few,TRBV5-1,TRBJ2-7,CASSLEASGYEQYF,TGCGCCAGCAGCTTGGAGGCTAGCGGGTACGAGCAGTACTTC
.,many,TRBV12-3/TRBV12-4,TRBJ2-1,CASSPGRIYNEQFF,TGTGCCAGTAGTCCGGGACGGATCTACAATGAGCAGTTCTTC